This entry features one TCR beta chain sequence. A junction end diverges from the germline sequence, so it may reflect a read error. RNA was extracted from bulk tissue without any cell sorting. This non-tumor lung sample came from over 3 cm beyond the tumor edge. This specimen comes from a study of tumor and adjacent non-tumor tissue in lung cancer. The V gene's germline CDR1 is SGHDN and CDR2 FVKESK. The CDR3 extends over 14 amino acids. A modified ARM-PCR protocol with three rounds of nested PCR amplified TCRbeta. One entry per CDR3 protein, called by TCRdb with MiXCR from the multiplex PCR reads. This sample carries 40,000 to 50,000 distinct CDR3 sequences, roughly two thirds of them seen once, and the ten largest clones take roughly 31%.

Sample: distant non-tumor lung tissue. The source is a woman between 65 and 79 years old with non-small cell lung cancer. The V call is TRBV14, the J call TRBJ2-3; 8 nucleotides line up with TRBD1. The CDR3 nucleotides are TGTGCCAACAGCCAAGACAGGGGAGCAGATACGCAGTATTTT. Residues: CANSQDRGADTQYF.